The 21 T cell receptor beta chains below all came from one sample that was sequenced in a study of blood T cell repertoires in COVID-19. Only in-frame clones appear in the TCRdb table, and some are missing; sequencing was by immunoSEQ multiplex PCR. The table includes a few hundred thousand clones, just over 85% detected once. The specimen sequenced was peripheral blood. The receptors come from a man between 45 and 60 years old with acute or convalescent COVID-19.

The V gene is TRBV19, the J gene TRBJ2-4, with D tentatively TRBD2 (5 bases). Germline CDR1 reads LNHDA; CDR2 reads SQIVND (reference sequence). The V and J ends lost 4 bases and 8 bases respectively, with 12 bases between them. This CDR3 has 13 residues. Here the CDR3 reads CASSTRGRDIQYF. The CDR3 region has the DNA TGTGCCAGTAGTACTCGGGGTAGGGACATTCAGTACTTC.

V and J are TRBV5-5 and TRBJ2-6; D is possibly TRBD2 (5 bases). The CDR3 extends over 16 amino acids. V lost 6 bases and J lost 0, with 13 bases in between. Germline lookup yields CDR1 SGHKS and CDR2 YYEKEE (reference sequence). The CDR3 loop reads CASNLATSSGANVLTF. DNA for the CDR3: TGTGCCAGCAATCTAGCCACTAGCTCTGGGGCCAACGTCCTGACTTTC.

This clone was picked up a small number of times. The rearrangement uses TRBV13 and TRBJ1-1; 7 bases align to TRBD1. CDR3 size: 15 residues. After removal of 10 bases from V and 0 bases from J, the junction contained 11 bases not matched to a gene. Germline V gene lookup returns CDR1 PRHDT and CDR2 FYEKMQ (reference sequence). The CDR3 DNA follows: TGTGCCACCCAACGAAGGACAGGATTGAACACTGAAGCTTTCTTT. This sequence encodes CATQRRTGLNTEAFF.

CDR3 sequence reads: CASSYSRTRNEKLFF. In DNA form, the CDR3 reads TGTGCCAGCAGTTACTCGAGGACACGCAATGAAAAACTGTTTTTT. The rearrangement uses TRBV6-5 and TRBJ1-4; possible D gene TRBD1, 5 bases. Germline V gene sequence: CDR1 MNHEY, CDR2 SVGAGI. The length of the CDR3 is 15 residues. The V end lost 0 bases, the J end lost 5 bases, and 10 bases lay between the germline ends.

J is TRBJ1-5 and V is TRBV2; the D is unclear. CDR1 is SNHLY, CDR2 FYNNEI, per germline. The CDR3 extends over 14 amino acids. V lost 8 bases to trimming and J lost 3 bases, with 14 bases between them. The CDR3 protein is CASRGAPPNQPQHF. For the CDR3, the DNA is TGTGCCAGCCGCGGAGCACCCCCCAATCAGCCCCAGCATTTT.

The CDR3 nucleotides are TGTGCCAGCACTCACACGGGACAGGGATATTCACCCCTCCACTTT. Translated: CASTHTGQGYSPLHF. The chain recombines TRBV7-9 with TRBJ1-6; TRBD1 agrees at 9 bases. The germline V gene has CDR1 SEHNR and CDR2 FQNEAQ (reference sequence). The CDR3 covers 15 residues. V trimming: 7 bases; J trimming: 8 bases; junction bases outside the gene matches: 9.

CDR3 amino acids: CASSGQLSAEQYF. CDR3 nucleotides: TGTGCCAGCTCGGGACAACTGTCCGCCGAGCAGTACTTC. The chain joins TRBV6-5 to TRBJ2-7; TRBD1 might be the D (6 bases). The V gene lost 8 bases and the J gene lost 6 bases, with 17 bases spanning the gap. CDR3 length equals 13 residues. The germline V gene encodes CDR1 MNHEY and CDR2 SVGAGI.

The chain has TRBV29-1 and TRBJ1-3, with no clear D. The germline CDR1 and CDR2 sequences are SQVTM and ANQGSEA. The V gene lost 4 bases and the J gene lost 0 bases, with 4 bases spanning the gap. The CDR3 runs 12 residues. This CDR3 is CSVVRSGNTIYF. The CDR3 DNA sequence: TGCAGCGTTGTCCGCTCTGGAAACACCATATATTTT.

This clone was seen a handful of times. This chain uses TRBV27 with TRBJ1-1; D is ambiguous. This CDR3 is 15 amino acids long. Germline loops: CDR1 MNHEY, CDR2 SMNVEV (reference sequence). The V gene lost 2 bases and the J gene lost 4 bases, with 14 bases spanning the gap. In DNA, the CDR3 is TGTGCCAGCAGTTTAGGCCTTCGGGTGGGCACTGAAGCTTTCTTT. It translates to CASSLGLRVGTEAFF.

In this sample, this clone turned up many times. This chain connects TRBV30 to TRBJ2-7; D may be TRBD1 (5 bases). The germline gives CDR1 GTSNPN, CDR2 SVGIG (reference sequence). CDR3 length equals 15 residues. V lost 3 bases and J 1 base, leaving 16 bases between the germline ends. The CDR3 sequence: CAWSPDSKPSYEQYF. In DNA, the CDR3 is TGTGCCTGGAGCCCCGACAGCAAACCTTCCTACGAGCAGTACTTC. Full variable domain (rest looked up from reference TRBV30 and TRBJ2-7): SQTIHQWPATLVQPVGSPLSLECTVEGTSNPNLYWYRQAAGRGLQLLFYSVGIGQISSEVPQNLSASRPQDRQFILSSKKLLLSDSGFYLCAWSPDSKPSYEQYFGPGTRLTVT.

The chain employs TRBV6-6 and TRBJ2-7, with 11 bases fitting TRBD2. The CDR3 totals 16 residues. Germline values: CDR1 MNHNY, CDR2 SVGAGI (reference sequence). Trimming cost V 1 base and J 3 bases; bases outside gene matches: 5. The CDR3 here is CASSYLGLAGDYEQYF. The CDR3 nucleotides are TGTGCCAGCAGTTACTTAGGACTAGCGGGTGACTACGAGCAGTACTTC.

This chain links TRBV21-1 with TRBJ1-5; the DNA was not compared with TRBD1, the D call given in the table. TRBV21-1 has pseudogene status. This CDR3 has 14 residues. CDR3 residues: CASSLLTGEQPQHF. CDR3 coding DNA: TGTGCCAGCAGCCTACTGACAGGGGAGCAGCCCCAGCATTTT.

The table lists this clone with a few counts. This CDR3 reads CASSPGQGRIGELFF. In DNA, the CDR3 is TGTGCCAGCAGTCCTGGACAGGGTCGGATCGGGGAGCTGTTTTTT. The chain has TRBV27 and TRBJ2-2; 8 bases fit TRBD1. CDR3 length equals 15 residues. Germline lookup yields CDR1 MNHEY and CDR2 SMNVEV (reference sequence). V lost 5 bases and J lost 7; bases outside the gene matches: 9.

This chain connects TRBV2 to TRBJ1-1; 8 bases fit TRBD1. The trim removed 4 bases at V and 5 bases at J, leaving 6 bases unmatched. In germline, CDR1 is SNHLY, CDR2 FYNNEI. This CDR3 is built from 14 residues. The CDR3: CASSGRTGRTEAFF. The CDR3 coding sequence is TGTGCCAGCAGTGGGAGGACAGGGCGAACTGAAGCTTTCTTT. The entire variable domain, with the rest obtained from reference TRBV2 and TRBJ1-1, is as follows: EPEVTQTPSHQVTQMGQEVILRCVPISNHLYFYWYRQILGQKVEFLVSFYNNEISEKSEIFDDQFSVERPDGSNFTLKIRSTKLEDSAMYFCASSGRTGRTEAFFGQGTRLTVV.

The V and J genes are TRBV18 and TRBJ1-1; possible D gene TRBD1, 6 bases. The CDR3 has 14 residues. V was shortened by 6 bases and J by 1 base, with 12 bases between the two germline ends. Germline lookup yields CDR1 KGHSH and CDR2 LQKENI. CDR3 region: CASSAQQGNTEAFF. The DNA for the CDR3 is TGTGCCAGCTCTGCGCAACAGGGGAACACTGAAGCTTTCTTT.

The CDR3 region is CAISLTGYGYTF. The CDR3 nucleotides read TGTGCCATCAGTCTGACGGGGTATGGCTACACCTTC. The rearrangement joins TRBV10-3 to TRBJ1-2; D unclear. CDR3 size: 12 residues. With 5 bases removed from V and 5 bases from J, the gap between germline ends came to 9 bases. Germline assignment: CDR1 ENHRY and CDR2 SYGVKD.

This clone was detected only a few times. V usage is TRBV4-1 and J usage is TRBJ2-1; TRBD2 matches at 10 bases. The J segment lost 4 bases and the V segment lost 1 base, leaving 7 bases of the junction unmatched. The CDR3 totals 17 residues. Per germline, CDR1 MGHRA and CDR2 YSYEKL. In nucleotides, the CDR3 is TGCGCCAGCAGCCAAGCTACGCTAGCGGGGGTATACAATGAGCAGTTCTTC. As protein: CASSQATLAGVYNEQFF.

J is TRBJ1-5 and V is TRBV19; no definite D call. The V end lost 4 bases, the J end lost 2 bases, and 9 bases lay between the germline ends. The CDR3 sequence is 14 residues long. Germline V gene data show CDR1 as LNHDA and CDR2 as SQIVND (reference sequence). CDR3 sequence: CASSTQLGNQPQHF. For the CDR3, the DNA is TGTGCCAGTAGTACCCAGTTGGGCAATCAGCCCCAGCATTTT.

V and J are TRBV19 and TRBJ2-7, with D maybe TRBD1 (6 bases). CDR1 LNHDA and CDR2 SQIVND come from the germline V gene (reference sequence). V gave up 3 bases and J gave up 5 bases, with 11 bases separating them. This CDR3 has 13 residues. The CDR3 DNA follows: TGTGCCAGTAGTATCCGACAGGAGCACGAGCAGTACTTC. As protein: CASSIRQEHEQYF.

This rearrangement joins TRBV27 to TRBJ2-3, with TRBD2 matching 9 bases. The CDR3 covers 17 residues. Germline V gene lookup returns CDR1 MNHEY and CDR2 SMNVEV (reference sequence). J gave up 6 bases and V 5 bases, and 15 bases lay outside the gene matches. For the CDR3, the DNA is TGTGCCAGCAGTAAGCCGGGACTAGCCAACGGCGTGGATACGCAGTATTTT. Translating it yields CASSKPGLANGVDTQYF.

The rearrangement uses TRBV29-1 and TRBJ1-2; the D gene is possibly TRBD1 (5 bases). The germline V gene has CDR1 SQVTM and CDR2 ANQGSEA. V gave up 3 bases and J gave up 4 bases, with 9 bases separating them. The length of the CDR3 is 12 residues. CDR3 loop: CSVEGQLYGYTF. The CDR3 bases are TGCAGCGTTGAGGGGCAGCTCTATGGCTACACCTTC.